Sequencing of this T cell receptor beta chain was carried out in a study of blood T cell repertoires in COVID-19. As for the study in general: Samples representing acute and convalescent COVID-19 were sourced from the United States, Italy and Spain. T cells, B-cell-depleted T cells, or PBMCs supplied cDNA or gDNA.

Profiling relied on immunoSEQ multiplex PCR, and the TCRdb table lists in-frame clones only, not all of them. The data hold about 150,000 clones, with 85% observed a single time. A word on this clone: At one boundary the junction diverges from the germline segment, which might be a read error.

Participant ages covered roughly 18 to 90 years across 25 or so US areas. Either two negative PCRs, clearance, or symptom resolution qualified Cohort 3 donors as recovered. Sequencing was performed on PBMCs or T cells enriched from blood (not recorded which). This clonotype was sampled from a woman in her 40s who had recovered from COVID-19.

CDR3 loop: CASSRRGGFSDQPQHF. CDR3 bases: TGTGCCAGTAGTAGACGCGGGGGATTTAGCGATCAGCCCCAGCATTTT. This chain joins TRBV19 and TRBJ1-5, with D perhaps TRBD1 (5 bases). The CDR3 sequence is 16 residues long. Looked up from germline, CDR1 is LNHDA and CDR2 is SQIVND (reference sequence).